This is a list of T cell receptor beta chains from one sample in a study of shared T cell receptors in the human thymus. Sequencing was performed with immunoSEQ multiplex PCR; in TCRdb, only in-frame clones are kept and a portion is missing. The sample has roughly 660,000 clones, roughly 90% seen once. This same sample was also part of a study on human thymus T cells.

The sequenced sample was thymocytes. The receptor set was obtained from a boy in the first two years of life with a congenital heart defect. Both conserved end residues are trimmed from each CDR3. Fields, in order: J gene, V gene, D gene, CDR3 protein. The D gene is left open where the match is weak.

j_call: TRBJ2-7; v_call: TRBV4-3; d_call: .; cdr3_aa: ASSQRADPSYEQY
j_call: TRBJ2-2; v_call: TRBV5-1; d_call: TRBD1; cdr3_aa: ASSGQGTTGELF
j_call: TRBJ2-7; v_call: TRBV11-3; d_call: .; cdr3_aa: ASSPSVSYEQY
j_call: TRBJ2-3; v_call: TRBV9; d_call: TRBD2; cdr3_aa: ASSTERGTSTDTQY
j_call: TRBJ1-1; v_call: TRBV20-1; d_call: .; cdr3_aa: SAPDRPEAF
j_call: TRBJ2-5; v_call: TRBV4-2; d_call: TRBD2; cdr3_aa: ASSHAPSSGRLETQY
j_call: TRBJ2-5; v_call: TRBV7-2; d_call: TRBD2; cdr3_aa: ASSLGPGTSGASRETQY
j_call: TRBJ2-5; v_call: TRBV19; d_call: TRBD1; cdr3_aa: ASSIGTGGRETQY
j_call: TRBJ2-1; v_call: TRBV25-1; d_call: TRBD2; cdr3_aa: ASSRGVYSYNEQF
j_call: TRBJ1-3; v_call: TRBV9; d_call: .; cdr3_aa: ASSVGASGNTIY
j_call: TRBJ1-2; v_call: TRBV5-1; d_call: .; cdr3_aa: ASSPRQRTNYGYT
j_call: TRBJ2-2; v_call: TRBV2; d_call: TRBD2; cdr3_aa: ASTRIGGRASTGELF
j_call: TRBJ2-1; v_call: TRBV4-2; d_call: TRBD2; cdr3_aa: ASSQEHMGLAGGLGNEQF
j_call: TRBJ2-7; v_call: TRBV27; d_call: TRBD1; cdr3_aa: ASSSGGYEQY
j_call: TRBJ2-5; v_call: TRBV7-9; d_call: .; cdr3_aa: ASSLLRTQY
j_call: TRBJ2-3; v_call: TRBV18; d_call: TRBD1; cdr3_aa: ASSPPYRGTDTQY
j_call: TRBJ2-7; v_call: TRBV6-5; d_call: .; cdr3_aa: ASSYSRQGSSYEQY
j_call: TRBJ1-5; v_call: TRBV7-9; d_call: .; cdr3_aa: ASSFSGGNQPQH
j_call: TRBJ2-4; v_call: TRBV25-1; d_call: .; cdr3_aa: ASSGQTEAKNIQY
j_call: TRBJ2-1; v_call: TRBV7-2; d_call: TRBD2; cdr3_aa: ASSLGGRAGNEQF